The subject of this entry is one T cell receptor beta chain. Mismatch with germline at one junction end may stem from a read error. As originally analysed: Amplification from reference gene primers served as the basis for estimated nucleated cell counts. Using immunoSEQ multiplex PCR, the repertoire was profiled, and TCRdb retains in-frame clones only, with some absent. That table gives V, J and clone size, and the DNA gave D and trimming. Of around 270,000 clones listed, 75% to 95% are singletons. The CDR3 is 13 residues long. Germline V lookup: CDR1 SGHTA, CDR2 FQGNSA. The data originate from a study of blood T cell repertoires in COVID-19.

The chain uses TRBV7-2 and TRBJ2-4, with 8 bases lining up with TRBD2. The sequence derives from a person aged 18 to 35 with COVID-19, enrolled during active disease. The sample was peripheral blood. The CDR3 nucleotides read TGTGCCAGCAGCTTAGCGGTCGAGCGGGAGACCCACTTC. It specifies CASSLAVERETHF.